The 16 T cell receptor beta chains below come from one sample, sequenced in a study of a mutant IDH1 vaccine in newly diagnosed glioma. Stated time point: baseline, week 1 (first vaccination visit). The treatment was: pre-vaccination baseline after standard-of-care therapy. Method: immunoSEQ multiplex PCR; TCRdb's copy keeps in-frame clones and lacks some. This sample has 92,000 or so clones, with over 70% found just once. This specimen was PBMCs, taken from a glioma patient treated with radiotherapy, temozolomide or both. The receptors were gathered from a man aged 35-49 years with glioma. Some clones in this sample may be carry-over from other donors' samples.

V and J are TRBV5-1 and TRBJ2-7; no definite D call. Trimming took 3 bases from V and 3 from J, leaving 10 bases between them. In germline, CDR1 is SGHRS, CDR2 YFSETQ. This CDR3 has 13 amino acids. The CDR3 reads CASSSGPSYEQYF. Here the CDR3 DNA reads TGCGCCAGCAGCTCCGGGCCCAGCTACGAGCAGTACTTC.

This rearrangement joins TRBV25-1 to TRBJ2-3; TRBD1 matches 7 bases. The length of the CDR3 is 13 residues. Germline loops: CDR1 MGHDK, CDR2 SYGVNS. With 5 bases clipped from V and 4 bases from J, the junction kept 3 bases outside the gene matches. Here the CDR3 reads CASSFQGADTQYF. The CDR3 DNA is TGTGCCAGCAGTTTCCAGGGGGCAGATACGCAGTATTTT.

This clone turned up a few times. Within the sample, other DNA sequences also encode this same CDR3. The rearrangement joins TRBV2 to TRBJ2-7, with no clear D. The germline V and J ends were trimmed by 7 bases and 4 bases, with 5 bases remaining between them. The V gene's germline CDR1 is SNHLY and CDR2 FYNNEI. This CDR3 is built from 10 residues. Here the CDR3 DNA reads TGTGCCAGCAAATCTTACGAGCAGTACTTC. Its protein is CASKSYEQYF.

The genes are TRBV19 and TRBJ1-5; D is uncertain. V lost 6 bases, J lost 0 bases, and 18 bases lay in between. From germline, CDR1 is LNHDA and CDR2 SQIVND (reference sequence). The CDR3 runs to 17 residues. CDR3 coding DNA: TGTGCCAGTAGCGCACCGACCGGTACCCATAGCAATCAGCCCCAGCATTTT. It specifies CASSAPTGTHSNQPQHF.

The CDR3 nucleotides are TGTGCCAGCAGCCGAGGGACGGAATCTAATGAAAAACTGTTTTTT. Its translation: CASSRGTESNEKLFF. The rearrangement uses TRBV4-2 and TRBJ1-4; the D gene is possibly TRBD1 (5 bases). Trimming stripped 4 bases from V and 3 bases from J, with 12 bases between. The length of the CDR3 is 15 residues. The germline V gene encodes CDR1 LGHNA and CDR2 YNFKEQ.

This chain links TRBV12-2 with TRBJ2-7; whether TRBD1, the table's D call, matches the DNA was not checked. TRBV12-2 is marked as a pseudogene. The CDR3 extends over 16 amino acids. This CDR3 is CASRAGLPGTEGEQYF. The CDR3 DNA follows: TGTGCAAGTCGCGCCGGCCTCCCAGGCACTGAAGGCGAGCAGTACTTC.

The table lists this clone with a count of one. This sequence joins TRBV13 and TRBJ2-7, with D possibly TRBD1 on 5 matching bases. V lost 4 bases to trimming and J lost 0 bases, with 7 bases between them. Germline CDR1 is PRHDT and CDR2 is FYEKMQ (reference sequence). The CDR3 is 13 residues long. Here the CDR3 DNA reads TGTGCCAGCAGCTCAGGACACTCCTACGAGCAGTACTTC. It is translated as CASSSGHSYEQYF.

This chain uses TRBV25-1 with TRBJ1-3; unclear D gene. V lost 2 bases to trimming and J lost 0 bases, with 5 bases between them. In germline, CDR1 is MGHDK, CDR2 SYGVNS. The CDR3 runs to 14 residues. CDR3 sequence (DNA): TGTGCCAGCAGTGAAGGTGGCTCTGGAAACACCATATATTTT. It codes for CASSEGGSGNTIYF.

V is TRBV7-9 and J is TRBJ2-5; no clear D. Germline V CDR1 and CDR2: SEHNR, FQNEAQ (reference sequence). CDR3 length: 11 residues. V gave up 5 bases and J gave up 9 bases, with 10 bases separating them. CDR3 nucleotides: TGTGCCAGCAGCCGTTACGAAGCCCAGTACTTC. Its translation: CASSRYEAQYF.

The chain combines TRBV27 with TRBJ2-2; 9 bases are shared with TRBD2. Germline V gives CDR1 MNHEY, CDR2 SMNVEV (reference sequence). V lost 2 bases to trimming and J lost 5 bases; unmatched junction nucleotides: 3. The CDR3 is made up of 15 amino acids. CDR3 in amino acids: CASSLAGGRTGELFF. The CDR3 DNA reads as TGTGCCAGCAGTTTAGCGGGGGGGCGTACCGGGGAGCTGTTTTTT.

V is TRBV7-8 and J is TRBJ1-2; D not resolved. Trimming removed 1 base from V and 0 bases from J, with 9 bases in between. Germline V gene lookup returns CDR1 SGHVS and CDR2 FQNEAQ. The CDR3 runs 15 residues. The CDR3 here is CASSLGMSSNYGYTF. The CDR3 DNA reads as TGTGCCAGCAGCTTAGGAATGTCCTCTAACTATGGCTACACCTTC.

The V gene is TRBV10-3, the J gene TRBJ2-7; D remains unclear. There are 17 residues in the CDR3. V lost 1 base, J lost 4 bases, and 20 bases lay in between. The germline gives CDR1 ENHRY, CDR2 SYGVKD. CDR3 in amino acids: CAISEYGRMTKRYEQYF. The CDR3 DNA follows: TGTGCCATCAGTGAGTACGGACGGATGACCAAACGATACGAGCAGTACTTC.

The chain combines TRBV2 with TRBJ2-1; tentatively, D is TRBD1 or TRBD2 (5 bases each). The CDR3 totals 15 residues. Between the trimmed V and J ends, which lost 10 bases and 0 bases, there was a span of 16 bases. Germline V gene lookup returns CDR1 SNHLY and CDR2 FYNNEI. CDR3 coding DNA: TGTGCCAACTACCGGGACCCCGGCTCCTACAATGAGCAGTTCTTC. Translation: CANYRDPGSYNEQFF.

In this sample, this clone turned up once. The chain recombines TRBV5-4 with TRBJ1-2; 7 bases are shared with TRBD1. The junction had 14 bases not matched to a gene; V was cut back by 4 bases and J by 8 bases. The CDR3 sequence is 15 residues long. Germline values: CDR1 SGHNT, CDR2 YYREEE (reference sequence). CDR3 in DNA: TGTGCCAGCAGCAATGGACAGGCGCCGCTCGCCGGCTACACCTTC. Translated, it gives CASSNGQAPLAGYTF.

The chain has TRBV5-4 and TRBJ2-4, with TRBD2 identical over 12 bases. The CDR3 sequence is 14 residues long. Trimming cost V 3 bases and J 7 bases; bases outside gene matches: 2. Germline V lookup: CDR1 SGHNT, CDR2 YYREEE (reference sequence). The CDR3 is CASSSGLAGNIQYF. CDR3 nucleotide sequence: TGTGCCAGCAGCTCGGGACTAGCGGGCAACATTCAGTACTTC.

This chain uses TRBV5-1 with TRBJ2-7, with D perhaps TRBD2 (5 bases). Germline loops: CDR1 SGHRS, CDR2 YFSETQ. CDR3 size: 14 residues. The V and J ends lost 0 bases and 0 bases respectively, with 7 bases between them. Written as DNA, the CDR3 is TGCGCCAGCAGCTTGGCGGGGAGCTCCTACGAGCAGTACTTC. Translated, it gives CASSLAGSSYEQYF.